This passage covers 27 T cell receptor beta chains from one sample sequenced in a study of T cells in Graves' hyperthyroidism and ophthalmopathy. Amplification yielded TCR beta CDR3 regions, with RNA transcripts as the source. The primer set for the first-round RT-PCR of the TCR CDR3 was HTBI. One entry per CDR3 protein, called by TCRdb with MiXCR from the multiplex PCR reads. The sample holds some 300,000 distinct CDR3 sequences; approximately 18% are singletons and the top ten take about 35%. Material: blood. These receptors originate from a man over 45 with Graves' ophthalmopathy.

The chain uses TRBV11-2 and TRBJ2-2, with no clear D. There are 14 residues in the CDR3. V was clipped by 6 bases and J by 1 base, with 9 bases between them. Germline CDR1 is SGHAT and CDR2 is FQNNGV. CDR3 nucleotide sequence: TGTGCCAGCAGGAACGCAGGGAACACCGGGGAGCTGTTTTTT. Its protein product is CASRNAGNTGELFF.

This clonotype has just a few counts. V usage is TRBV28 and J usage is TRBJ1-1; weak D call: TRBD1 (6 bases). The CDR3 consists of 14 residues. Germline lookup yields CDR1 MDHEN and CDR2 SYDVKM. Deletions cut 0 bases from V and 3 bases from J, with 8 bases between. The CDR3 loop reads CASSLWKGDTEAFF. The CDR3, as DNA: TGTGCCAGCAGTTTATGGAAGGGGGACACTGAAGCTTTCTTT.

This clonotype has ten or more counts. The CDR3 is CASSLAGLQYEQYF. The CDR3 coding sequence is TGTGCCAGCAGCTTAGCAGGGTTACAATACGAGCAGTACTTC. V gene TRBV7-8 combines with J gene TRBJ2-7; D is unclear. Between the trimmed V and J ends, which lost 0 bases and 4 bases, there was a span of 10 bases. Per germline, CDR1 SGHVS and CDR2 FQNEAQ. The CDR3 is made up of 14 amino acids.

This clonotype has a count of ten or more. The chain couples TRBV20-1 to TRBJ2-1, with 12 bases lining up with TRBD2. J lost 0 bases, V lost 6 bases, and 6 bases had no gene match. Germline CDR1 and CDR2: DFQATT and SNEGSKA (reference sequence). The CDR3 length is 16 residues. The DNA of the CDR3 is TGCAGTGCACCTGGGACTAGCGGGTTCTCCTACAATGAGCAGTTCTTC. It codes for CSAPGTSGFSYNEQFF.

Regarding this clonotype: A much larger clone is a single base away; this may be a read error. CDR3 bases: TGTGCCAGCTCACGGACCGGGACTAGCGGCCACAATGAGCAGTTCTTC. It translates to CASSRTGTSGHNEQFF. The chain uses TRBV18 and TRBJ2-1; TRBD2 matches 11 bases. Germline V CDR1 and CDR2: KGHSH, LQKENI. With V trimmed by 4 bases and J by 5 bases, 7 bases remained unmatched. The CDR3 is made up of 16 amino acids. Combining the CDR3 with reference TRBV18 and TRBJ2-1 gives the whole variable domain NAGVMQNPRHLVRRRGQEARLRCSPMKGHSHVYWYRQLPEEGLKFMVYLQKENIIDESGMPKERFSAEFPKEGPSILRIQQVVRGDSAAYFCASSRTGTSGHNEQFFGPGTRLTVL.

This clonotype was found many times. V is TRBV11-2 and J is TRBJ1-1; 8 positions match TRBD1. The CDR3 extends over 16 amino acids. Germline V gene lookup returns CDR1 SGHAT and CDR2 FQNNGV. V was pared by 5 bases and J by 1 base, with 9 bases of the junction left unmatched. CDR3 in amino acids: CASSLGTGGGNTEAFF. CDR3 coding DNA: TGTGCCAGCAGCCTGGGGACAGGCGGAGGGAACACTGAAGCTTTCTTT.

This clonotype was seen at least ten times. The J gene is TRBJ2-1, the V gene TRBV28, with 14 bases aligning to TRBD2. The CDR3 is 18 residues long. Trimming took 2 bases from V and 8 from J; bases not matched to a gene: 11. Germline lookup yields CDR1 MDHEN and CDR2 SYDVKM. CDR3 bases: TGTGCCAGCAGTTTAATCTCTCCCGGGACTAGCGGGAGCCATGAGCAGTTCTTC. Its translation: CASSLISPGTSGSHEQFF. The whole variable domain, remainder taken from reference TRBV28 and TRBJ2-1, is DVKVTQSSRYLVKRTGEKVFLECVQDMDHENMFWYRQDPGLGLRLIYFSYDVKMKEKGDIPEGYSVSREKKERFSLILESASTNQTSMYLCASSLISPGTSGSHEQFFGPGTRLTVL.

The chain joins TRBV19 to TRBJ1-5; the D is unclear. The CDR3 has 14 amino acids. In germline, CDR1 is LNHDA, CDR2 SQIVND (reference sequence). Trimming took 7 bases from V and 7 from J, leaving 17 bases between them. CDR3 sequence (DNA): TGTGCCAGTAAAGGTGGATCGGGATTGCAGCCCCAGCATTTT. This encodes CASKGGSGLQPQHF.

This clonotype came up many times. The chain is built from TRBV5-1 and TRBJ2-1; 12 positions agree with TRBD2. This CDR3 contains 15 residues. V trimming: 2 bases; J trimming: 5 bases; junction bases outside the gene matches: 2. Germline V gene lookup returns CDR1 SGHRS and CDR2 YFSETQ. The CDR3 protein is CASSLRLAGDNEQFF. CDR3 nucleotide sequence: TGCGCCAGCAGCTTAAGACTAGCGGGAGACAATGAGCAGTTCTTC.

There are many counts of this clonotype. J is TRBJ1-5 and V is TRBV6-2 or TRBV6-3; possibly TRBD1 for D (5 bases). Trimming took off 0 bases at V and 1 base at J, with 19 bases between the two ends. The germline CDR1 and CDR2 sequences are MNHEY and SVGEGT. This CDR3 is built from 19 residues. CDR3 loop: CASSYSLMRGERSNQPQHF. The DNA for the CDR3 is TGTGCCAGCAGTTACTCCCTTATGAGAGGGGAGAGGAGCAATCAGCCCCAGCATTTT.

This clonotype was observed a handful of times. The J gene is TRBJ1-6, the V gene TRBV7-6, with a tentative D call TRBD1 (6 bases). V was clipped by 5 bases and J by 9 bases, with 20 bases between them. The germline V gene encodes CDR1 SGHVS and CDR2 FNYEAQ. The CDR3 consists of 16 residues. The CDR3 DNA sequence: TGTGCCAGCAGCCGAGGGGGGGGGCAGGGGAGTTCACCCCTCCACTTT. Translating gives CASSRGGGQGSSPLHF.

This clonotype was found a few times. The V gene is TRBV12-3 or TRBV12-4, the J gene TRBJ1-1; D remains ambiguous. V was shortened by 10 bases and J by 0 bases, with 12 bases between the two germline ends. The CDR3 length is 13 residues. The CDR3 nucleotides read TGTGCCACCCAGACGTTCATGAACACTGAAGCTTTCTTT. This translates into CATQTFMNTEAFF.

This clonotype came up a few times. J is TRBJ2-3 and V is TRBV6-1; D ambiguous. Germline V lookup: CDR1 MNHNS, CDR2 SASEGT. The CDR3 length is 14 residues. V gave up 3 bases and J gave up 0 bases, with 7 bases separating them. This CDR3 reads CASSDAVSTDTQYF. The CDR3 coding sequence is TGTGCCAGCAGTGACGCAGTTAGCACAGATACGCAGTATTTT.

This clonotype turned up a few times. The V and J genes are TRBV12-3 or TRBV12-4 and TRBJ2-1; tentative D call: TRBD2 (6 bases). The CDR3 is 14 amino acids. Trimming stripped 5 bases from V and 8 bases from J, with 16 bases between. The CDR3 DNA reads TGTGCCAGCAGTACCCCCGGAGGGATATATGAGCAGTTCTTC. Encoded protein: CASSTPGGIYEQFF.

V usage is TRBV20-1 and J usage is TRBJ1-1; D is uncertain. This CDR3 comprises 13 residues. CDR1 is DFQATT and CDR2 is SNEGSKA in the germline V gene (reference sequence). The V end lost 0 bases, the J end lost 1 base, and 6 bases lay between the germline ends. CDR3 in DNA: TGCAGTGCTAGAGATCACAGGAACACTGAAGCTTTCTTT. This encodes CSARDHRNTEAFF.

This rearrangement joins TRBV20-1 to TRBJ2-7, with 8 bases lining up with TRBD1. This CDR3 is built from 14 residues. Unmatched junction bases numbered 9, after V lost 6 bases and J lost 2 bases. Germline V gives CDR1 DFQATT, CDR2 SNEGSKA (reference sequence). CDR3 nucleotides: TGCAGTGCCCTAAACCCGGGACAGGCCTACGAGCAGTACTTC. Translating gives CSALNPGQAYEQYF.

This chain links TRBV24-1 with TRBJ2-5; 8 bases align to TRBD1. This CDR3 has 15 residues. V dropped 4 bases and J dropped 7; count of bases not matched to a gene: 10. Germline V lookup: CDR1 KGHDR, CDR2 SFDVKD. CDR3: CATSEPGQDLGTQYF. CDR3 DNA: TGTGCCACCAGTGAGCCGGGACAGGACCTTGGGACCCAGTACTTC.

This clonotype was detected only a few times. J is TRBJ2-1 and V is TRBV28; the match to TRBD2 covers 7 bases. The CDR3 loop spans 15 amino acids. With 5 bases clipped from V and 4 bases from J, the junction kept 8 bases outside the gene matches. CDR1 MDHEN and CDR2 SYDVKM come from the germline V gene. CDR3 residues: CASSLQGGRYNEQFF. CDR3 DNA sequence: TGTGCCAGCAGTCTCCAGGGAGGGCGGTACAATGAGCAGTTCTTC.

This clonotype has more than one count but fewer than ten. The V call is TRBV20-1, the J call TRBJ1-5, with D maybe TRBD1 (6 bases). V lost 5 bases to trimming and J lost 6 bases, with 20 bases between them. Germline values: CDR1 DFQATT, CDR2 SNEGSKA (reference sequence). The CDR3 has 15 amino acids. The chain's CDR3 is CSAAGDRGQAQPQHF. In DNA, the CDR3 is TGCAGTGCTGCAGGGGATCGGGGTCAGGCTCAGCCCCAGCATTTT.

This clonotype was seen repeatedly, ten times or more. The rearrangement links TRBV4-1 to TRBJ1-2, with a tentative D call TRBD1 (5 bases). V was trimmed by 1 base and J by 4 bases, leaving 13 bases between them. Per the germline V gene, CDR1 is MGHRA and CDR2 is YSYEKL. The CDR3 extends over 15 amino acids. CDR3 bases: TGCGCCAGCAGCCAAGGGGCGGGGGAGCCCTATGGCTACACCTTC. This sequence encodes CASSQGAGEPYGYTF.

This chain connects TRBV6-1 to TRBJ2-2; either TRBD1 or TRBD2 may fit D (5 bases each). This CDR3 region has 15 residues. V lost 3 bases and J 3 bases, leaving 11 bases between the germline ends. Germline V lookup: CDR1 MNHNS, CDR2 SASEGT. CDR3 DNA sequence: TGTGCCAGCAGTGATGGTGGGGGATACACCGGGGAGCTGTTTTTT. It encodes CASSDGGGYTGELFF.

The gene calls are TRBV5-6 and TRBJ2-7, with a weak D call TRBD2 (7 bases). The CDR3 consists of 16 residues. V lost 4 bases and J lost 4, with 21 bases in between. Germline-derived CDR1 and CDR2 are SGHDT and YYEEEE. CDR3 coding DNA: TGTGCCAGCAGCGATCGCGGGGGCGGGGTCCCGTACGAGCAGTACTTC. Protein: CASSDRGGGVPYEQYF.

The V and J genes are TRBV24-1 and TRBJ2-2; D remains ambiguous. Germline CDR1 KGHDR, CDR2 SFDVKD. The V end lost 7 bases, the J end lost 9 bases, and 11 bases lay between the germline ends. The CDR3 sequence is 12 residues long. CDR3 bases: TGTGCCACCAGCTACAGTCACCGGGAGCTGTTTTTT. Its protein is CATSYSHRELFF.

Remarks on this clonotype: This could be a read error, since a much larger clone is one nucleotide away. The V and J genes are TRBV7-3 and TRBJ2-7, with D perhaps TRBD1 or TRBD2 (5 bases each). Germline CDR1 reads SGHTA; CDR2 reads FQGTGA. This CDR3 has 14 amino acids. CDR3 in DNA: TGTGCCAGCAGCATCCCGGGACCCGCCTACGAGCAGTGCTTC. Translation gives CASSIPGPAYEQCF.

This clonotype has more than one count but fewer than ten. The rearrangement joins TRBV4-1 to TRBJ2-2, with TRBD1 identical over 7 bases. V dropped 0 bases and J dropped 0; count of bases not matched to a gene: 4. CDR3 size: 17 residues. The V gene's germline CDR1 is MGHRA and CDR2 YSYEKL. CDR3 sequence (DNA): TGCGCCAGCAGCCAAGATAGAACAGGGGCGAACACCGGGGAGCTGTTTTTT. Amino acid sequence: CASSQDRTGANTGELFF.

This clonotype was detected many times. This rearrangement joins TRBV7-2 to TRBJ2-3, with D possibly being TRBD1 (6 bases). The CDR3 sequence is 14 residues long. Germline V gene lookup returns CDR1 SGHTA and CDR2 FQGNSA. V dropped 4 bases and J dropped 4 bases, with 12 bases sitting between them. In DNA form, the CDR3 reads TGTGCCAGCAGCTCCCAAGGGGGAGCAGATACGCAGTATTTT. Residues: CASSSQGGADTQYF. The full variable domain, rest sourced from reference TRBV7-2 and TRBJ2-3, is GAGVSQSPSNKVTEKGKDVELRCDPISGHTALYWYRQSLGQGLEFLIYFQGNSAPDKSGLPSDRFSAERTGGSVSTLTIQRTQQEDSAVYLCASSSQGGADTQYFGPGTRLTVL.

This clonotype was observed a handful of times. As DNA, the CDR3 is TGTGCCAGCAGTCCTCAGGACAGGTTCGAAAAGTATTTT. Protein product: CASSPQDRFEKYF. The chain joins TRBV27 to TRBJ2-3; TRBD1 matches at 7 bases. In germline, CDR1 is MNHEY, CDR2 SMNVEV (reference sequence). V trimming: 5 bases; J trimming: 13 bases; junction bases outside the gene matches: 12. The CDR3 contains 13 residues.